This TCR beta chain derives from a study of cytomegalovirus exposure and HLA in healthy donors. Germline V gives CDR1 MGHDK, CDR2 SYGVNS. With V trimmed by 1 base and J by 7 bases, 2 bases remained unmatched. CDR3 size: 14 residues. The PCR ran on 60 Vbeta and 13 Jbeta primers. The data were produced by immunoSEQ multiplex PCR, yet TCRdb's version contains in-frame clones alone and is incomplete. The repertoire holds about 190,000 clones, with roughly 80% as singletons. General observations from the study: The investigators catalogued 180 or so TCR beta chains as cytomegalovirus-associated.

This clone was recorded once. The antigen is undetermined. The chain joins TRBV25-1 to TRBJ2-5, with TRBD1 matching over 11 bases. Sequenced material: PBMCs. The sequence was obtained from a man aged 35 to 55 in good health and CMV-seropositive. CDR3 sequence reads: CASSEWGTGGTQYF. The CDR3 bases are TGTGCCAGCAGTGAATGGGGGACAGGGGGGACCCAGTACTTC. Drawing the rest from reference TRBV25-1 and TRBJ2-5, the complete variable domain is EADIYQTPRYLVIGTGKKITLECSQTMGHDKMYWYQQDPGMELHLIHYSYGVNSTEKGDLSSESTVSRIRTEHFPLTLESARPSHTSQYLCASSEWGTGGTQYFGPGTRLLVL.